A single sample gave rise to the 26 T cell receptor beta chains below, sequenced in a study of CD8+CD57+ T cells in acquired aplastic anemia. Using genomic DNA as the template, TCR beta VDJ and CDR3 profiling was carried out. In TCRdb, the reads were re-called with MiXCR into one record per CDR3 protein. Of hundreds of thousands of distinct CDR3 sequences detected, 47% appear once; the ten largest clones hold about 8.3%. Patients chosen for sequencing had shown CD8+CD57+ cell expansion by flow cytometry. Source material: sorted CD4+, CD8+, or CD8+CD57+ T cells (not recorded which) from PBMCs. The receptors originated from a human donor with aplastic anemia.

A word on this clonotype: One end of the junction varies from germline; a read error may be responsible. The J gene is TRBJ2-7, the V gene TRBV28, with D perhaps TRBD2 (5 bases). CDR1 and CDR2 (germline): MDHEN, SYDVKM. The CDR3 runs to 13 residues. The CDR3 is CASIRTPMGEQYF. The CDR3 DNA reads TGTGCCAGCATTAGGACTCCGATGGGCGAGCAGTACTTT.

The chain employs TRBV10-3 and TRBJ1-2, with TRBD1 matching 7 bases. CDR3 length: 13 residues. With 4 bases clipped from V and 5 bases from J, the junction kept 4 bases outside the gene matches. Looked up from germline, CDR1 is ENHRY and CDR2 is SYGVKD. The CDR3 loop is CAISGRGGYGYTF. CDR3 DNA: TGTGCCATCAGTGGCAGGGGGGGTTATGGCTACACCTTC.

This chain joins TRBV12-3 or TRBV12-4 and TRBJ1-2, with 8 bases aligning to TRBD1. V lost 1 base to trimming and J lost 4 bases; unmatched junction nucleotides: 5. This CDR3 has 15 amino acids. The CDR3 protein is CASSLGTGSTYGYTF. The CDR3 DNA reads TGTGCCAGCAGTTTAGGGACAGGGTCGACCTATGGCTACACCTTC.

This clonotype was seen at least ten times. CDR3 sequence: CASSQREDADEQYF. DNA for the CDR3: TGTGCCAGCAGTCAAAGGGAGGACGCGGACGAGCAGTACTTC. The V gene is TRBV6-5, the J gene TRBJ2-7, with D possibly matching TRBD2 (6 bases). V was shortened by 5 bases and J by 5 bases, with 16 bases between the two germline ends. CDR1 MNHEY and CDR2 SVGAGI come from the germline V gene. This CDR3 has 14 amino acids.

This clonotype has a count of ten or more. The chain recombines TRBV20-1 with TRBJ2-7, with 10 bases fitting TRBD1. Germline assignment: CDR1 DFQATT and CDR2 SNEGSKA (reference sequence). This CDR3 is built from 17 residues. The V segment lost 3 bases and the J segment 3 bases; nucleotides outside the gene matches: 14. This chain's CDR3 is CSARVTTGTGDIYEQYF. The CDR3, as DNA: TGCAGTGCTAGGGTTACTACCGGGACAGGGGACATCTACGAGCAGTACTTC.

This clonotype was counted between two and nine times. The chain links TRBV29-1 to TRBJ2-7; the match to TRBD1 covers 9 bases. The CDR3 contains 13 residues. Per germline, CDR1 SQVTM and CDR2 ANQGSEA. The J segment lost 6 bases and the V segment lost 4 bases, leaving 7 bases of the junction unmatched. CDR3 sequence reads: CSVGGRQGVEQYF. DNA of the CDR3: TGCAGCGTTGGGGGGAGACAGGGGGTCGAGCAGTACTTC.

The chain combines TRBV7-2 with TRBJ2-1; a weak D match, TRBD2 (6 bases). Trimming cost V 3 bases and J 0 bases, with 12 bases left between them. In germline, CDR1 is SGHTA, CDR2 FQGNSA. CDR3 length: 16 residues. The CDR3 sequence: CASSFGRGGSYNEQFF. CDR3 nucleotides: TGTGCCAGCAGCTTTGGGCGGGGAGGCTCCTACAATGAGCAGTTCTTC.

Note on this clonotype: One end of the junction does not line up with germline, which may come from a read error. The V and J genes are TRBV25-1 and TRBJ1-5; TRBD1 is a possible D gene (5 bases). Germline V lookup: CDR1 MGHDK, CDR2 SYGVNS. CDR3 size: 12 residues. The CDR3 sequence is CASSEAGGPVGF. CDR3 sequence (DNA): TGTGCCAGCAGTGAAGCGGGGGGACCCGTTGGTTTT.

The V and J genes are TRBV19 and TRBJ2-3, with D possibly TRBD1 on 6 matching bases. There are 18 residues in the CDR3. The germline CDR1 and CDR2 sequences are LNHDA and SQIVND (reference sequence). V lost 4 bases, J lost 0 bases, and 20 bases lay in between. CDR3: CASSSAGTTFSSTDTQYF. Written as DNA, the CDR3 is TGTGCCAGTAGTAGCGCCGGGACAACCTTCTCTAGCACAGATACGCAGTATTTT.

This clonotype appeared a few times. This sequence joins TRBV6-4 and TRBJ2-2; TRBD2 matches at 11 bases. The CDR3 is made up of 17 amino acids. The V gene's germline CDR1 is MRHNA and CDR2 SNTAGT. After removal of 5 bases from V and 1 base from J, the junction contained 6 bases not matched to a gene. The CDR3 DNA follows: TGTGCCAGCAGTTTCGTCGGACTAGCGGGGAACACCGGGGAGCTGTTTTTT. This codes for CASSFVGLAGNTGELFF.

This clonotype was counted at least ten times. The chain is built from TRBV5-1 and TRBJ2-1; TRBD2 agrees at 10 bases. Germline trimming cut 0 bases from V and 4 bases from J; bases unmatched to any gene: 1. The CDR3 length is 15 residues. CDR1 is SGHRS, CDR2 YFSETQ, per germline. The CDR3 here is CASSLELAGYNEQFF. The CDR3 DNA reads as TGCGCCAGCAGCTTGGAACTAGCGGGGTACAATGAGCAGTTCTTC.

With respect to this clonotype: A much more abundant neighbour one base away suggests this may be a read error. The V call is TRBV12-3 or TRBV12-4, the J call TRBJ2-5; D is undetermined. CDR3 length: 13 residues. DNA for the CDR3: TGTGCCAGCAGTTTAACGGAGCAAGAGACCCAGTGCTTC. Protein product: CASSLTEQETQCF.

This rearrangement joins TRBV19 to TRBJ2-5, with TRBD2 matching over 9 bases. J was trimmed by 2 bases and V by 5 bases; bases with no gene match: 3. CDR1 and CDR2 (germline): LNHDA, SQIVND (reference sequence). The CDR3 extends over 14 amino acids. The CDR3 here is CASSWTSDQETQYF. In DNA, the CDR3 is TGTGCCAGTAGTTGGACTAGCGATCAAGAGACCCAGTACTTC.

The chain combines TRBV29-1 with TRBJ2-1, with D unclear. Germline-derived CDR1 and CDR2 are SQVTM and ANQGSEA. This CDR3 is 11 amino acids long. Trimming pared 4 bases from V and 7 bases from J, leaving 8 bases between. CDR3 loop: CSVGSRNEQFF. The CDR3 coding sequence is TGCAGCGTTGGGTCGAGGAATGAGCAGTTCTTC.

In its sample, this clonotype was seen many times. This chain uses TRBV6-6 with TRBJ2-7; 8 bases line up with TRBD2. The J segment lost 2 bases and the V segment lost 7 bases, leaving 7 bases of the junction unmatched. In germline, CDR1 is MNHNY, CDR2 SVGAGI (reference sequence). This CDR3 spans 14 amino acids. CDR3 in DNA: TGTGCCAGCACCTTTGGCGGGGGGACCTACGAGCAGTACTTC. Translating gives CASTFGGGTYEQYF.

The J gene is TRBJ1-2, the V gene TRBV7-9; D is possibly TRBD1 (5 bases). Deletions cut 10 bases from V and 5 bases from J, with 11 bases between. Germline CDR1 is SEHNR and CDR2 is FQNEAQ (reference sequence). The CDR3 loop spans 11 amino acids. The CDR3 DNA is TGTGCCACTGGGGGGGATTATGGCTACACCTTC. The encoded protein is CATGGDYGYTF.

V usage is TRBV9 and J usage is TRBJ2-7, with no clear D. Germline V gives CDR1 SGDLS, CDR2 YYNGEE. The CDR3 contains 12 residues. Between the trimmed V and J ends, which lost 0 bases and 7 bases, there was a span of 8 bases. CDR3 residues: CASSVGTGEQYF. The CDR3, as DNA: TGTGCCAGCAGCGTAGGGACCGGGGAGCAGTACTTC.

This clonotype was found a few times. The V call is TRBV4-1, the J call TRBJ1-6; D gene unclear. CDR3 length: 16 amino acids. CDR1 is MGHRA, CDR2 YSYEKL, per germline. With 0 bases removed from V and 0 bases from J, the gap between germline ends came to 6 bases. CDR3 nucleotides: TGCGCCAGCAGCCAAGACTCTGGCTCCTATAATTCACCCCTCCACTTT. It encodes CASSQDSGSYNSPLHF.

This clonotype was observed many times. In nucleotides, the CDR3 is TGTGCCAGCAGTTTTCGACTAGAACGCGACGAGCAGTACTTC. Encoded protein: CASSFRLERDEQYF. The V and J genes are TRBV6-5 and TRBJ2-7, with a possible D match to TRBD2 (6 bases). The length of the CDR3 is 14 residues. Germline V gene sequence: CDR1 MNHEY, CDR2 SVGAGI. The V end lost 4 bases, the J end lost 5 bases, and 15 bases lay between the germline ends.

The CDR3: CASSPEGTGGEQYF. The CDR3 DNA is TGTGCCAGCAGCCCCGAGGGGACAGGGGGCGAGCAGTACTTC. The chain is built from TRBV7-2 and TRBJ2-7; TRBD1 matches 11 bases. The CDR3 length is 14 residues. V gave up 5 bases and J gave up 6 bases; unmatched junction bases: 6. Germline lookup yields CDR1 SGHTA and CDR2 FQGNSA.

The gene calls are TRBV15 and TRBJ2-7; 9 bases align to TRBD2. From germline, CDR1 is LNHNV and CDR2 YYDKDF (reference sequence). The V segment lost 6 bases and the J segment 4 bases; nucleotides outside the gene matches: 4. The CDR3 spans 13 residues. The CDR3 coding sequence is TGTGCCACCAGGGCTAGCGGGATATACGAGCAGTACTTC. As protein: CATRASGIYEQYF.

This clonotype was seen many times. This chain links TRBV4-1 with TRBJ1-2; D is unresolved. V lost 7 bases and J lost 5, with 20 bases in between. The germline CDR1 and CDR2 sequences are MGHRA and YSYEKL. The CDR3 spans 15 residues. This chain's CDR3 is CASTGWQADRYGYTF. The DNA for the CDR3 is TGCGCCAGCACGGGGTGGCAGGCCGATCGGTATGGCTACACCTTC.

The chain links TRBV5-1 to TRBJ2-1; D may be TRBD2 (5 bases). Trimming cost V 0 bases and J 6 bases, with 13 bases left between them. This CDR3 comprises 15 residues. CDR1 SGHRS and CDR2 YFSETQ come from the germline V gene. The CDR3 nucleotides are TGCGCCAGCAGCTTGGTCCCGGGATCTGGCAATGAGCAGTTCTTC. Encoded protein: CASSLVPGSGNEQFF.

This chain joins TRBV10-3 and TRBJ1-1; D may be TRBD1 (6 bases). Trimming took 6 bases from V and 1 from J, leaving 12 bases between them. Looked up from germline, CDR1 is ENHRY and CDR2 is SYGVKD. This CDR3 comprises 14 residues. In DNA form, the CDR3 reads TGTGCCATCAGATCCGACAGGAAGAACACTGAAGCTTTCTTT. Translation: CAIRSDRKNTEAFF.

This clonotype occurred a few times. The chain couples TRBV10-1 to TRBJ1-2, with D perhaps matching TRBD1 (5 bases). Germline V gene data show CDR1 as WNHNN and CDR2 as SYGVQD (reference sequence). Trimming shortened V by 0 bases and J by 4 bases, and 21 bases separated the two germline ends. The CDR3 is 18 amino acids. The CDR3 is CASSESQGREAPSYGYTF. CDR3 coding DNA: TGCGCCAGCAGTGAGTCGCAGGGTCGGGAGGCCCCTTCCTATGGCTACACCTTC.

Many counts were recorded for this clonotype. The chain combines TRBV9 with TRBJ1-2; D is uncertain. The CDR3 spans 14 residues. Trimming shortened V by 3 bases and J by 7 bases, and 16 bases separated the two germline ends. The germline V gene has CDR1 SGDLS and CDR2 YYNGEE. CDR3 protein: CASSADCVLCGYTF. For the CDR3, the DNA is TGTGCCAGCAGCGCGGACTGTGTTTTGTGTGGCTACACCTTC. The whole variable domain, remainder taken from reference TRBV9 and TRBJ1-2, is DSGVTQTPKHLITATGQRVTLRCSPRSGDLSVYWYQQSLDQGLQFLIQYYNGEERAKGNILERFSAQQFPDLHSELNLSSLELGDSALYFCASSADCVLCGYTFGSGTRLTVV.